This T cell receptor (beta chain) was identified in a study of blood T cell repertoires in COVID-19. This clone was seen more than once but under ten times. Sequenced by immunoSEQ multiplex PCR; TCRdb stores in-frame clones only, minus some. Of a few hundred thousand clones listed, approximately 86% are singletons. Sequencing was carried out using PBMCs or T cells enriched from blood (not recorded which). The receptor was derived from a middle-aged woman with acute COVID-19.

DNA for the CDR3: TGTGCCAGCAGCTTCGGGTTTGGTAGTGAAAAACTGTTTTTT. It encodes CASSFGFGSEKLFF. The J gene is TRBJ1-4, the V gene TRBV5-8; D is unclear. V lost 2 bases, J lost 7 bases, and 12 bases lay in between. Germline values: CDR1 SGHTS, CDR2 YDEGEE. This CDR3 comprises 14 residues.